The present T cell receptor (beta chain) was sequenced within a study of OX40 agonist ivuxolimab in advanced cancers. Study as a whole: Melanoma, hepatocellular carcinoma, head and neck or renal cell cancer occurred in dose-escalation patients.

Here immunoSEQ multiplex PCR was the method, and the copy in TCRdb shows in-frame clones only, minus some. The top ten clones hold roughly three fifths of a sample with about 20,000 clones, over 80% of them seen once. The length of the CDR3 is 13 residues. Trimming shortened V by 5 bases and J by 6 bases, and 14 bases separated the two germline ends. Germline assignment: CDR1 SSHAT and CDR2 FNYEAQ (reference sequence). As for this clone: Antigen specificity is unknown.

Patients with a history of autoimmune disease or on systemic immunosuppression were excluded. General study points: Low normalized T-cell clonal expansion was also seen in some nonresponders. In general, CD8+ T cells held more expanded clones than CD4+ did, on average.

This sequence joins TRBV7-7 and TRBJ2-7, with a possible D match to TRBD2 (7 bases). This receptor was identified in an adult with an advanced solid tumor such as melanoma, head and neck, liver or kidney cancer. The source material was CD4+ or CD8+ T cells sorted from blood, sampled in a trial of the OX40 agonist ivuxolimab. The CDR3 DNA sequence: TGTGCCAGCAGCCAGGGGACGGGGGGCGAGCAGTACTTC. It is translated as CASSQGTGGEQYF.